This is a list of T cell receptor beta chains from one sample in a study of shared clonotypes between healthy human individuals. The data were produced by immunoSEQ multiplex PCR, yet TCRdb's version contains in-frame clones alone and is incomplete. Of about 2.4 million clones in the sample, 93% were seen once. Material for sequencing was naive CD4+ T cells from PBMCs. These TCRs come from a man aged 18 to 30 in good health. Some clones in this sample may be carry-over from other donors' samples. Each CDR3 is given without its conserved first and last residue. A D gene is named only where the DNA matches it firmly.

CDR3: ASSLPRRGNTEAF; J: TRBJ1-1; length: 13; D: NA; V: TRBV19
CDR3: ASSAGLPYEQY; J: TRBJ2-7; length: 11; D: NA; V: TRBV28
CDR3: ASSVSGRTDTQY; J: TRBJ2-3; length: 12; D: TRBD2; V: TRBV5-1
CDR3: ASRGQGAVVGELF; J: TRBJ2-2; length: 13; D: TRBD1; V: TRBV2
CDR3: ASSSRTPSSGNTGELF; J: TRBJ2-2; length: 16; D: NA; V: TRBV7-2
CDR3: ASSPSGRMADTQY; J: TRBJ2-3; length: 13; D: TRBD2; V: TRBV9
CDR3: ASSAPATGNTEAF; J: TRBJ1-1; length: 13; D: NA; V: TRBV27
CDR3: ASSENSRVGTEAF; J: TRBJ1-1; length: 13; D: NA; V: TRBV6-1
CDR3: AISSDRVGQPQH; J: TRBJ1-5; length: 12; D: TRBD1; V: TRBV10-3
CDR3: ASRKDGTGEGTEAF; J: TRBJ1-1; length: 14; D: TRBD1; V: TRBV27
CDR3: ASSPGQGHLYYGYT; J: TRBJ1-2; length: 14; D: TRBD1; V: TRBV18
CDR3: ASSLEAGNEQF; J: TRBJ2-1; length: 11; D: NA; V: TRBV7-2
CDR3: ASSFNSMNTEAF; J: TRBJ1-1; length: 12; D: NA; V: TRBV5-1
CDR3: ASTYRGATNEKLF; J: TRBJ1-4; length: 13; D: TRBD1; V: TRBV7-2
CDR3: ASSLEGQAKGTEAF; J: TRBJ1-1; length: 14; D: TRBD1; V: TRBV5-1
CDR3: ATTLLAGVSDTQY; J: TRBJ2-3; length: 13; D: TRBD2; V: TRBV7-2
CDR3: ASTPPGRNTEAF; J: TRBJ1-1; length: 12; D: NA; V: TRBV25-1
CDR3: ASRPRERNTGELF; J: TRBJ2-2; length: 13; D: TRBD2; V: TRBV6-1
CDR3: ASSLATGELF; J: TRBJ2-2; length: 10; D: NA; V: TRBV7-8
CDR3: ASSTRLAGEVGGANVLT; J: TRBJ2-6; length: 17; D: TRBD2; V: TRBV18
CDR3: ATSRTRDRGTDTQY; J: TRBJ2-3; length: 14; D: NA; V: TRBV15
CDR3: ASSLSPRTRDGYT; J: TRBJ1-2; length: 13; D: NA; V: TRBV7-9
CDR3: ASSLDSSGNTIY; J: TRBJ1-3; length: 12; D: NA; V: TRBV5-1
CDR3: ASSTTVYYEQY; J: NA; length: 11; D: NA; V: TRBV19
CDR3: ASSSGGLGYT; J: TRBJ1-2; length: 10; D: TRBD1; V: TRBV7-9
CDR3: ASRGIGTQNTEAF; J: TRBJ1-1; length: 13; D: NA; V: TRBV28
CDR3: ASSQFNVRGRPNEQF; J: TRBJ2-1; length: 15; D: NA; V: TRBV14
CDR3: AGGVSNEQF; J: TRBJ2-1; length: 9; D: NA; V: TRBV2
CDR3: ASSLDPFPEKLF; J: TRBJ1-4; length: 12; D: NA; V: TRBV7-9
CDR3: ASSHGVTYEQY; J: TRBJ2-7; length: 11; D: NA; V: TRBV7-3
CDR3: ASRPPGSYNEQF; J: TRBJ2-1; length: 12; D: NA; V: TRBV6-5
CDR3: ASSGTFNSPLH; J: TRBJ1-6; length: 11; D: NA; V: TRBV6-5
CDR3: ASIRDSWSYEQY; J: TRBJ2-7; length: 12; D: TRBD1; V: TRBV23-1
CDR3: SVEEGRNYGYT; J: TRBJ1-2; length: 11; D: NA; V: TRBV29-1
CDR3: ASSPRRGRAGNEQF; J: TRBJ2-1; length: 14; D: NA; V: TRBV9
CDR3: ASSHARLATNEKLF; J: TRBJ1-4; length: 14; D: NA; V: TRBV5-5
CDR3: ASSSRTGGEFSGELF; J: TRBJ2-2; length: 15; D: TRBD1; V: TRBV9
CDR3: ASSPRASRYNEQF; J: TRBJ2-1; length: 13; D: NA; V: TRBV11-2
CDR3: SVGIWGKGNEQF; J: TRBJ2-1; length: 12; D: NA; V: TRBV29-1
CDR3: SAKGGAETQY; J: TRBJ2-5; length: 10; D: NA; V: TRBV29-1
CDR3: ASSLEGILYEQY; J: TRBJ2-7; length: 12; D: NA; V: TRBV28